Listed below are T cell receptor beta chains from one sample, sequenced in a study of CD8+ T cells in alopecia areata. The table came from immunoSEQ multiplex PCR; TCRdb's copy has only in-frame clones and leaves some out. The profile covers 100,000 to 130,000 clones, with 84% appearing a single time and around 25% taken by the ten largest. The sequencing used CD8+ T cells sorted from blood, collected at week 24, from a patient treated with tofacitinib. These receptors came from a human donor with alopecia areata. Each CDR3 is given with its conserved first and last residue. The D gene is left open where the match is weak. The size field is filled for only some rows; it gives once, few, many or a size class.

size	length	V	J	D	DNA	CDR3
.	14	TRBV6-5	TRBJ1-2	TRBD1	TGTGCCAGCAGTTATTACAGGGGAGGCTATGGCTACACCTTC	CASSYYRGGYGYTF
.	11	TRBV6-1	TRBJ1-2	.	TGTGCCAGCAGTGAAGGGCTAAGCTACACCTTC	CASSEGLSYTF
.	14	TRBV7-8	TRBJ2-7	TRBD1	TGTGCCAGCAGTCCTAGGACAGGGGTGGGGGAGCAGTACTTC	CASSPRTGVGEQYF
.	11	TRBV2	TRBJ2-4	.	TGTGCCAGCAGGGACAGCTATCTTCAGTACTTC	CASRDSYLQYF
.	13	TRBV6-1	TRBJ2-7	.	TGTGCCAGCAGCGGCAGGAGCTCCTACGAGCAGTACTTC	CASSGRSSYEQYF
.	14	TRBV7-2	TRBJ2-1	.	TGTGCCAGCAGCTTAATGGACGGGTACAATGAGCAGTTCTTC	CASSLMDGYNEQFF
.	15	TRBV27	TRBJ2-7	.	TGTGCCAGCAGTTTATCGGGCTCCTCTTCCTACGAGCAGTACTTC	CASSLSGSSSYEQYF
.	12	TRBV5-6	TRBJ2-7	.	TGTGCCAGCAGTTATAGCTCGGGGGAGCAGTACTTC	CASSYSSGEQYF
.	17	TRBV7-6	TRBJ2-3	TRBD1	TGTGCCAGCAGCTTATCCGACAGGGGGTCGGGCACAGATACGCAGTATTTT	CASSLSDRGSGTDTQYF
.	15	TRBV19	TRBJ2-7	TRBD1	TGTGCCAGTAGTCCCCGGGACAGACCCTCCTACGAGCAGTACTTC	CASSPRDRPSYEQYF
.	14	TRBV4-1	TRBJ2-7	TRBD1	TGCGCCAGCAGCCACCCGGACAGGCCCTACGAGCAGTACTTC	CASSHPDRPYEQYF
.	14	TRBV13	TRBJ2-5	.	TGTGCCAGCAGCCGGGACTTACGACAAGAGACCCAGTACTTC	CASSRDLRQETQYF
.	13	TRBV10-3	TRBJ2-7	TRBD2	TGTGCCGTAACTAGCGGGGACTCCTACGAGCAGTACTTC	CAVTSGDSYEQYF
few	15	TRBV7-2	TRBJ2-2	.	TGTGCCAGCAGCCCTCGGGAACCGAACACCGGGGAGCTGTTTTTT	CASSPREPNTGELFF
.	16	TRBV28	TRBJ2-5	TRBD1	TGTGCCAGCAGTTTCCTGACAGGGGGGAGAGGAGAGACCCAGTACTTC	CASSFLTGGRGETQYF
.	15	TRBV7-6	TRBJ2-1	TRBD1	TGTGCCAGCAGCTCCCCGGGACAGGGAAGGAATGAGCAGTTCTTC	CASSSPGQGRNEQFF
.	16	TRBV7-8	TRBJ1-1	.	TGTGCCAGCAGCTTAGCATCGCGAGGGGTGAACACTGAAGCTTTCTTT	CASSLASRGVNTEAFF
.	15	TRBV6-1	TRBJ2-5	TRBD2	TGTGCCAGCAGAGCACTAGCGGTCCGCCAAGAGACCCAGTACTTC	CASRALAVRQETQYF
.	13	TRBV4-1	TRBJ2-3	.	TGCGCCAGCAGCCGACACGCCACAGATACGCAGTATTTT	CASSRHATDTQYF
.	17	TRBV11-3	TRBJ2-4	.	TGTGCCAGCAGCTCGAAATTGACGGGGACGCATAAAAACATTCAGTACTTC	CASSSKLTGTHKNIQYF
.	15	TRBV4-1	TRBJ1-4	TRBD1	TGCGCCAGCAGCACCCCACAGGGGGCAGGAGAAAAACTGTTTTTT	CASSTPQGAGEKLFF
.	13	TRBV7-9	TRBJ2-7	TRBD1	TGTGCCAGCAGCCCGGGACAGCTCTACGAGCAGTACTTC	CASSPGQLYEQYF
.	15	TRBV5-1	TRBJ2-3	.	TGCGCCAGCAGCTTACGGGGGCGCGGGACAGATACGCAGTATTTT	CASSLRGRGTDTQYF
.	18	TRBV4-1	TRBJ1-1	TRBD1	TGCGCCAGCAGCCAAGCCCCAGGGGGCGGATGGTTGAACACTGAAGCTTTCTTT	CASSQAPGGGWLNTEAFF
.	13	TRBV23-1	TRBJ2-7	.	TGCGCCAGCAGTCACCTCGACCCAGGCGGGCAGTACTTC	CASSHLDPGGQYF
.	14	TRBV7-9	TRBJ2-7	TRBD1	TGTGCCAGCAGCTTCAAGGGGACAGCCTCCGAGCAGTACTTC	CASSFKGTASEQYF